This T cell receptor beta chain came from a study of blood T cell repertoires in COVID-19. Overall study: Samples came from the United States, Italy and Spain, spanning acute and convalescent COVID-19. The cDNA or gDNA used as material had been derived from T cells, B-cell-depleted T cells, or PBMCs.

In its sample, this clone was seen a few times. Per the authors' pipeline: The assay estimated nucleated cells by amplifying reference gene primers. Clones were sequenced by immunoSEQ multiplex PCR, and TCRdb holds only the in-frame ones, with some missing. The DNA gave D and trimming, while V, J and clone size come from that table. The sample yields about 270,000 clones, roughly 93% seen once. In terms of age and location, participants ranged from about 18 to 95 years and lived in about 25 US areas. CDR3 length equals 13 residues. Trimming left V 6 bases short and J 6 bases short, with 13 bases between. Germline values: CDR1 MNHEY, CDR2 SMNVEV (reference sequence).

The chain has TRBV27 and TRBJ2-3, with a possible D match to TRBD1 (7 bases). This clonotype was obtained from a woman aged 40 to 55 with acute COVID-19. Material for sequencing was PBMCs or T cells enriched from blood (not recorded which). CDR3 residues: CASRRRGPDTQYF. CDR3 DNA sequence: TGTGCCAGCAGAAGGAGGGGGCCCGATACGCAGTATTTT.